These 18 T cell receptor beta chains were all obtained from the same sample, sequenced in a study of blood T cells in healthy people across ages (dated by TCRdb to between 2014 and 2017). The library relied on 5' RACE. The instrument given in TCRdb is Illumina HiSeq 2500. The second PCR ran for about 6 to 12 cycles and used a J-beta primer mix along with a sample-barcoded 5' primer. TCRdb trimmed public reads at Q25 via fastp, called clones via MiXCR and kept in-frame beta chains. Each entry is one CDR3 protein sequence, shown with its most common DNA and genes. For this sample the table gives fewer than 700,000 distinct CDR3 sequences, of which around half were detected only once. The ten largest clones capture around 25% of the sample. The material sequenced was blood. The receptor set was obtained from a man of 80 years or more in good health.

The genes are TRBV7-2 and TRBJ2-3, with no clear D. V lost 1 base to trimming and J lost 7 bases, with 6 bases between them. Germline V CDR1 and CDR2: SGHTA, FQGNSA. The CDR3 has 12 residues. CDR3 residues: CASSLDYHTQYF. The CDR3 DNA follows: TGTGCCAGCAGCTTAGACTACCATACGCAGTATTTT.

This clonotype was picked up a small number of times. This chain joins TRBV7-2 and TRBJ1-2; D is undetermined. Germline V CDR1 and CDR2: SGHTA, FQGNSA. This CDR3 comprises 16 residues. V was trimmed by 1 base and J by 4 bases, leaving 16 bases between them. The CDR3 nucleotides read TGTGCCAGCAGCTTAGAGGGTCGACGCAGGTCCTATGGCTACACCTTC. Translated: CASSLEGRRRSYGYTF.

The chain employs TRBV5-6 and TRBJ1-2, with D unclear. The CDR3 sequence is 11 residues long. Germline loops: CDR1 SGHDT, CDR2 YYEEEE. Trimming stripped 0 bases from V and 11 bases from J, with 8 bases between. The CDR3 coding sequence is TGTGCCAGCAGCTTGGGCTCCAAATACACCTTC. Encoded protein: CASSLGSKYTF. The full variable domain, its missing parts supplied by reference TRBV5-6 and TRBJ1-2, is DAGVTQSPTHLIKTRGQQVTLRCSPKSGHDTVSWYQQALGQGPQFIFQYYEEEERQRGNFPDRFSGHQFPNYSSELNVNALLLGDSALYLCASSLGSKYTFGSGTRLTVV.

With regard to this clonotype: Sequence at one end of the junction differs from germline and may be a read error. This chain uses TRBV20-1 with TRBJ2-3; tentative D call: TRBD2 (5 bases). Per germline, CDR1 DFQATT and CDR2 SNEGSKA (reference sequence). This CDR3 has 14 residues. The CDR3 DNA reads as TGCGGTGCTGCCCCCGCGAGAGGGCCAGATACGCAGTATTTT. Protein sequence: CGAAPARGPDTQYF.

This clonotype occurred a few times. The rearrangement joins TRBV28 to TRBJ2-5; 8 nucleotides line up with TRBD2. Trimming took 4 bases from V and 11 from J; bases not matched to a gene: 24. The CDR3 covers 18 residues. The germline V gene has CDR1 MDHEN and CDR2 SYDVKM. The CDR3 DNA follows: TGTGCCAGCAGTTCTAGGACTAGCCCCAGGGAAGCCTACAATGAGCAGTACTTC. Protein sequence: CASSSRTSPREAYNEQYF.

CDR3 amino acids: CASSLSGLEGRKQFF. In DNA, the CDR3 is TGTGCCAGCAGCTTATCAGGTTTAGAAGGTAGGAAGCAGTTCTTC. The chain carries TRBV7-2 and TRBJ2-1; D remains unclear. Trimming left V 2 bases short and J 11 bases short, with 19 bases between. The CDR3 runs to 15 residues. The germline gives CDR1 SGHTA, CDR2 FQGNSA.

The CDR3 region has the DNA TGTGCCAGCAGCCTAGGGAAAGGGTACGAGCAGTACTTC. Translation: CASSLGKGYEQYF. The V and J genes are TRBV7-2 and TRBJ2-7; D not resolved. This CDR3 is built from 13 residues. Trimming removed 5 bases from V and 4 bases from J, with 12 bases in between. Germline-derived CDR1 and CDR2 are SGHTA and FQGNSA.

This clonotype was seen at least ten times. CDR3 sequence: CASSYAGVGYGYTF. DNA of the CDR3: TGTGCCAGCAGTTACGCAGGGGTTGGATATGGCTACACCTTC. The chain couples TRBV6-5 to TRBJ1-2, with D possibly matching TRBD1 (6 bases). V was shortened by 2 bases and J by 5 bases, with 12 bases between the two germline ends. CDR1 and CDR2 from the germline V gene are MNHEY and SVGAGI. The CDR3 contains 14 residues.

Note on this clonotype: This could be a read error, since a much larger clone is one nucleotide away. This rearrangement joins TRBV9 to TRBJ1-6, with D hard to call. V shed 0 bases and J shed 4 bases, with 5 bases lying between them. Per the germline V gene, CDR1 is SGDLS and CDR2 is YYNGEE. This CDR3 spans 14 amino acids. The CDR3 DNA sequence: TGTGCCAGCAGCGTAGCCGGGTATAATTCACCCCTCCACTTT. This translates into CASSVAGYNSPLHF.

The rearrangement uses TRBV15 and TRBJ2-1, with a weak D call TRBD2 (5 bases). V was trimmed by 0 bases and J by 7 bases, leaving 16 bases between them. This CDR3 region has 16 residues. Per the germline V gene, CDR1 is LNHNV and CDR2 is YYDKDF (reference sequence). The CDR3 reads CATSRDSSGLRNEQFF. The CDR3 DNA is TGTGCCACCAGCAGAGACTCCAGCGGACTCAGGAATGAGCAGTTCTTC.

V and J are TRBV5-5 and TRBJ2-7; 7 bases align to TRBD2. The J call could be wrong; TRBJ2-5 is a better fit for the DNA end. Germline V lookup: CDR1 SGHKS, CDR2 YYEKEE (reference sequence). The CDR3 length is 15 residues. DNA of the CDR3: TGTGCCAGCAGCTCTTCTTTTGGCGGGAGAGAGACCCAGTACTTC. This encodes CASSSSFGGRETQYF.

The sample holds many counts of this clonotype. The chain joins TRBV6-5 to TRBJ2-1; tentatively, D is TRBD2 (6 bases). CDR3 length: 16 amino acids. Trimming stripped 5 bases from V and 1 base from J, with 15 bases between. CDR1 and CDR2 (germline): MNHEY, SVGAGI. The CDR3 bases are TGTGCCAGCAGTCTAACTAGCCCCACTTCCTACAATGAGCAGTTCTTC. Its protein is CASSLTSPTSYNEQFF.

The rearrangement links TRBV7-2 to TRBJ1-2, with D possibly matching TRBD1 (5 bases). Trimming cost V 3 bases and J 8 bases, with 10 bases left between them. There are 12 residues in the CDR3. Germline V gene sequence: CDR1 SGHTA, CDR2 FQGNSA. CDR3 DNA: TGTGCCAGCAGCTTGTCCTGGGACGGCTACACCTTC. Encoded protein: CASSLSWDGYTF.

The chain's CDR3 is CASSLGEGNEQYF. The CDR3 bases are TGTGCCAGCAGCTTAGGGGAAGGGAACGAGCAGTACTTC. The chain is built from TRBV7-6 and TRBJ2-7, with D hard to call. Deletions cut 1 base from V and 5 bases from J, with 9 bases between. The CDR3 covers 13 residues. CDR1 and CDR2 (germline): SGHVS, FNYEAQ.

This clonotype was recorded many times. This sequence joins TRBV6-5 and TRBJ2-5; 10 bases match TRBD1. The CDR3 has 13 amino acids. Germline V gene lookup returns CDR1 MNHEY and CDR2 SVGAGI. The ends lost 10 bases at V and 4 bases at J; junction bases unmatched: 6. The CDR3 region is CATTRDRGETQYF. The CDR3 DNA follows: TGTGCCACCACCCGGGACAGGGGAGAGACCCAGTACTTC.

J is TRBJ2-1 and V is TRBV7-2, with 9 bases that match TRBD2. Trimming at V came to 2 bases and at J to 7 bases, leaving 9 bases not matched to a gene. The CDR3 runs to 16 residues. Germline CDR1 SGHTA, CDR2 FQGNSA. CDR3 DNA: TGTGCCAGCAGCTTAATTTGGGCGGGAGGGCCTAATGAGCAGTTCTTC. Protein: CASSLIWAGGPNEQFF.

This clonotype was detected a few times. The V and J genes are TRBV7-7 and TRBJ2-3, with D maybe TRBD2 (6 bases). Germline V gene data show CDR1 as SSHAT and CDR2 as FNYEAQ (reference sequence). This CDR3 contains 13 residues. CDR3 bases: TGTGCTAGCGGCGCACTCCTAGCCGGGGGGCAGTATTTT. It is translated as CASGALLAGGQYF.

The rearrangement joins TRBV7-3 to TRBJ2-2; D unresolved. Deletions cut 5 bases from V and 7 bases from J, with 8 bases between. The CDR3 contains 12 residues. Germline lookup yields CDR1 SGHTA and CDR2 FQGTGA. CDR3 sequence reads: CASSRYGGELFF. The CDR3 DNA follows: TGTGCCAGCAGCCGATATGGCGGGGAGCTGTTTTTT.